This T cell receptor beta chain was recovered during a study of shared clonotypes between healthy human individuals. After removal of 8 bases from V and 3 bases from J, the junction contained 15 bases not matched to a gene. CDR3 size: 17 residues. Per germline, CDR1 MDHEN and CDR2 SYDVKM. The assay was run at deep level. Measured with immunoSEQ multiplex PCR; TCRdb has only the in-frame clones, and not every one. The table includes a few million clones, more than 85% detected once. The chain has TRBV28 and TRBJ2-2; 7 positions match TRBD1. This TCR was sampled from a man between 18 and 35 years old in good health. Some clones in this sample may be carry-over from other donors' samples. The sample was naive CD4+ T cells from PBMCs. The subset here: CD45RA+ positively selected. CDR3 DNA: TGTGCCAGCCCGACCTTGGTGGGGACAGTTTACACCGGGGAGCTGTTTTTT. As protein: CASPTLVGTVYTGELFF.